This TCR beta chain was retrieved from a study of early T cells in non-severe SARS-CoV-2 infection. About the study: The input, bulk RNA from unsorted whole blood, was sequenced, and chains were unpaired.

Study-wide results and caveats: Matching results from VDJdb favored anti-spike CD8 responses, leaving private and CD4 specificities undetected.

This CDR3 is 13 amino acids long. In germline, CDR1 is SNHLY, CDR2 FYNNEI. Unique molecular identifier tags were affixed to discrete cDNA molecules. TCRdb redid the calling of the 5' RACE reads with MiXCR, one entry per CDR3 protein. Altogether more than 65,000 distinct CDR3 sequences are present, approximately 13% being singletons, with the ten largest covering 1.3%. This clonotype was seen many times. The target antigen is unknown. One junction end does not reproduce the germline sequence, and a read error may be involved. Material for sequencing was whole blood. This chain connects TRBV2 to TRBJ2-6; no clear D gene. The origin of this receptor is an adult who was a healthcare worker with PCR-confirmed SARS-CoV-2 infection or an uninfected control (not recorded which). The CDR3 DNA reads as TGTACCAGCAGCGAGTTTGGGGCCAACGTCCTGACTTTC. Amino acid sequence: CTSSEFGANVLTF. Using reference TRBV2 and TRBJ2-6 for the parts outside the CDR3, the full variable domain is EPEVTQTPSHQVTQMGQEVILRCVPISNHLYFYWYRQILGQKVEFLVSFYNNEISEKSEIFDDQFSVERPDGSNFTLKIRSTKLEDSAMYFCTSSEFGANVLTFGAGSRLTVL.